The 24 T cell receptor beta chains below come from one sample, sequenced in a study of Ad26.COV2.S vaccination and SARS-CoV-2 variants. Stated treatment: around 19 received Ad26.COV2.S at low or high dose, single or two shots; a few received placebo; per-sample allocation not given. Sampling occurred on day 63 after the first vaccine or placebo injection. Assay: immunoSEQ multiplex PCR; the TCRdb copy retains only in-frame clones and omits some. The profile covers approximately 410,000 clones, with over 80% appearing a single time and about 1.6% taken by the ten largest. This material consisted of peripheral blood, taken in a trial of Ad26.COV2.S vaccine versus placebo. Source of these receptors: a person aged 18-60 years who received the Ad26.COV2.S COVID-19 vaccine or a placebo.

The V gene is TRBV9, the J gene TRBJ2-7, with D possibly being TRBD1 (6 bases). With 4 bases removed from V and 1 base from J, the gap between germline ends came to 9 bases. The CDR3 runs 13 residues. Germline V gives CDR1 SGDLS, CDR2 YYNGEE. The CDR3 nucleotides read TGTGCCAGCAGCCCCAGGGGTTCCTACGAGCAGTACTTC. Encoded protein: CASSPRGSYEQYF.

The V call is TRBV10-3, the J call TRBJ2-2; D is possibly TRBD1 (6 bases). There are 16 residues in the CDR3. Germline CDR1 ENHRY, CDR2 SYGVKD. Trimming stripped 2 bases from V and 6 bases from J, with 16 bases between. CDR3 loop: CAISEGTNTYAGELFF. The CDR3 coding sequence is TGTGCCATCAGTGAGGGGACAAACACTTATGCCGGGGAGCTGTTTTTT.

This clone appeared a single time. V usage is TRBV6-5 and J usage is TRBJ1-6; D not certain. The germline CDR1 and CDR2 sequences are MNHEY and SVGAGI. There are 13 residues in the CDR3. V lost 6 bases and J 7 bases, leaving 10 bases between the germline ends. This CDR3 reads CASRSSGNSPLHF. The CDR3 nucleotides read TGTGCCAGCAGGAGCTCCGGGAATTCACCCCTCCACTTT.

The V gene is TRBV4-1, the J gene TRBJ2-7, with 11 bases fitting TRBD2. Germline V lookup: CDR1 MGHRA, CDR2 YSYEKL. CDR3 length equals 15 residues. The J segment lost 2 bases and the V segment lost 3 bases, leaving 3 bases of the junction unmatched. The CDR3 region has the DNA TGCGCCAGCAGCCACCTAGCGGGGGGCACCTACGAGCAGTACTTC. Its protein product is CASSHLAGGTYEQYF.

J is TRBJ1-1 and V is TRBV10-2; D gene uncertain. This CDR3 comprises 15 residues. The V gene lost 0 bases and the J gene lost 3 bases, with 11 bases spanning the gap. Germline loops: CDR1 WSHSY, CDR2 SAAADI. Here the CDR3 reads CASSESFALDTEAFF. The CDR3 bases are TGCGCCAGCAGTGAGTCCTTTGCTCTTGACACTGAAGCTTTCTTT.

The rearrangement joins TRBV5-1 to TRBJ2-3; 7 positions match TRBD2. Germline lookup yields CDR1 SGHRS and CDR2 YFSETQ. The V and J ends lost 0 bases and 6 bases, in that order; junction bases with no gene match: 13. The CDR3 contains 17 residues. Here the CDR3 reads CASSLGVGSGLSDTQYF. The CDR3 DNA reads TGCGCCAGCAGCTTGGGAGTGGGTAGCGGGCTAAGTGATACGCAGTATTTT.

The chain couples TRBV14 to TRBJ1-1; maybe TRBD1 (5 bases). With 0 bases removed from V and 0 bases from J, the gap between germline ends came to 17 bases. Per the germline V gene, CDR1 is SGHDN and CDR2 is FVKESK. CDR3 length: 18 amino acids. The CDR3: CASSQDHRRTPMNTEAFF. As DNA, the CDR3 is TGTGCCAGCAGCCAAGATCATAGGAGGACACCCATGAACACTGAAGCTTTCTTT.

This clone was recorded once. This sequence joins TRBV5-1 and TRBJ2-5; D not certain. The CDR3 consists of 16 residues. Germline CDR1 and CDR2: SGHRS and YFSETQ. V dropped 1 base and J dropped 5 bases, with 18 bases sitting between them. CDR3 amino acids: CASSLQSLGSRETQYF. In DNA form, the CDR3 reads TGCGCCAGCAGCTTGCAGTCCCTTGGGTCGCGGGAGACCCAGTACTTC.

The count of this clone is one. The chain uses TRBV29-1 and TRBJ1-1, with a weak D call TRBD1 (6 bases). The CDR3 covers 15 residues. The ends were cut back, 7 bases at V and 2 bases at J, with 20 bases in the middle. Per the germline V gene, CDR1 is SQVTM and CDR2 is ANQGSEA. The CDR3 DNA reads TGCAGCGCCCTTTACAGGGCCGTCTCAAACACTGAAGCTTTCTTT. Translated: CSALYRAVSNTEAFF.

The chain recombines TRBV7-6 with TRBJ2-2, with 9 bases that match TRBD2. The CDR3 sequence is 14 residues long. The germline gives CDR1 SGHVS, CDR2 FNYEAQ. The V gene end was trimmed by 5 bases and the J gene end by 7 bases; junction bases not matched to a gene: 5. CDR3 loop: CASSLSGGGGELFF. CDR3 in DNA: TGTGCCAGCAGCCTTAGCGGGGGAGGCGGGGAGCTGTTTTTT.

The rearrangement links TRBV7-2 to TRBJ1-2, with a weak D call TRBD1 (6 bases). The CDR3 is 14 amino acids. The V and J ends lost 5 bases and 9 bases respectively, with 19 bases between them. CDR1 and CDR2 from the germline V gene are SGHTA and FQGNSA. CDR3 residues: CASSPGGSTGSYTF. In DNA, the CDR3 is TGTGCCAGCAGCCCCGGGGGCAGCACGGGGAGCTACACCTTC.

A remark on this clone: The junction does not match germline at one end; this may be a read error. This rearrangement joins TRBV7-7 to TRBJ1-1; no clear D. The CDR3 has 13 residues. CDR1 SSHAT and CDR2 FNYEAQ come from the germline V gene (reference sequence). CDR3 residues: CASSPGVNAEAFF. CDR3 sequence (DNA): TGTGCTAGCAGCCCTGGGGTGAACGCTGAAGCTTTCTTT.

The chain has TRBV6-2 or TRBV6-3 and TRBJ2-7; D remains ambiguous. This CDR3 is built from 13 residues. CDR1 and CDR2 from the germline V gene are MNHEY and SVGEGT. The V end lost 1 base, the J end lost 2 bases, and 6 bases lay between the germline ends. The CDR3, as DNA: TGTGCCAGCAGTTACTTACAAGCCTACGAGCAGTACTTC. This translates into CASSYLQAYEQYF.

The genes are TRBV15 and TRBJ2-1, with no clear D. CDR1 LNHNV and CDR2 YYDKDF come from the germline V gene (reference sequence). V was clipped by 3 bases and J by 4 bases, with 10 bases between them. The CDR3 spans 14 residues. CDR3 region: CATSSRVTYNEQFF. The DNA for the CDR3 is TGTGCCACCAGCAGTCGTGTTACATACAATGAGCAGTTCTTC.

The V gene is TRBV7-9, the J gene TRBJ1-1, with D hard to call. With 10 bases removed from V and 4 bases from J, the gap between germline ends came to 7 bases. The CDR3 length is 10 residues. Germline loops: CDR1 SEHNR, CDR2 FQNEAQ (reference sequence). The DNA of the CDR3 is TGTGCCACTCATGTCACTGAAGCTTTCTTT. Translated, it gives CATHVTEAFF.

This clone was observed a single time. DNA of the CDR3: TGCGCCAGCAGCTTGGGACTGACAGCGGGCTATGGCTACACCTTC. Translated, it gives CASSLGLTAGYGYTF. The V gene is TRBV5-1, the J gene TRBJ1-2, with D possibly matching TRBD1 (5 bases). Trimming took off 0 bases at V and 4 bases at J, with 13 bases between the two ends. This CDR3 has 15 amino acids. From germline, CDR1 is SGHRS and CDR2 YFSETQ.

The chain employs TRBV19 and TRBJ2-7, with D possibly TRBD1 on 6 matching bases. The CDR3 length is 15 residues. The germline V and J ends were trimmed by 3 bases and 3 bases, with 15 bases remaining between them. The germline V gene has CDR1 LNHDA and CDR2 SQIVND (reference sequence). CDR3 sequence: CASSISHRDYYEQYF. DNA for the CDR3: TGTGCCAGTAGTATTTCTCACAGGGATTACTACGAGCAGTACTTC.

This chain joins TRBV6-6 and TRBJ1-1, with 7 bases aligning to TRBD1. Germline loops: CDR1 MNHNY, CDR2 SVGAGI (reference sequence). V dropped 6 bases and J dropped 4; count of bases not matched to a gene: 11. This CDR3 spans 15 amino acids. The CDR3 region is CASRHPGGGTTEAFF. In DNA form, the CDR3 reads TGTGCCAGCAGACACCCGGGAGGGGGCACCACTGAAGCTTTCTTT.

The rearrangement joins TRBV6-2 or TRBV6-3 to TRBJ2-2, with 12 positions matching TRBD1. Per germline, CDR1 MNHEY and CDR2 SVGEGT. The CDR3 loop spans 16 amino acids. V shed 0 bases and J 7 bases; nucleotides not matched to a gene: 3. The CDR3 here is CASSYSGTGGLGELFF. The CDR3 DNA sequence: TGTGCCAGCAGTTACTCGGGGACAGGGGGCCTCGGGGAGCTGTTTTTT.

This clone was seen just once. V is TRBV6-6 and J is TRBJ2-7, with TRBD1 identical over 7 bases. The CDR3 runs to 14 residues. Per germline, CDR1 MNHNY and CDR2 SVGAGI (reference sequence). V lost 7 bases, J lost 2 bases, and 8 bases stayed unmatched. The CDR3 DNA is TGTGCCAGCACCCCCGGACAGGCACCCTACGAGCAGTACTTC. The encoded protein is CASTPGQAPYEQYF.

The V gene is TRBV24-1, the J gene TRBJ2-1, with D maybe TRBD1 (6 bases). Germline CDR1 and CDR2: KGHDR and SFDVKD. This CDR3 has 13 residues. V was pared by 3 bases and J by 10 bases, with 12 bases between. CDR3: CATSDPRGYEQFF. As DNA, the CDR3 is TGTGCCACCAGTGATCCGAGGGGGTACGAGCAGTTCTTC.

The genes are TRBV10-3 and TRBJ1-1; D may be TRBD1 (6 bases). This CDR3 contains 14 residues. The germline V and J ends were trimmed by 7 bases and 1 base, with 13 bases remaining between them. CDR1 is ENHRY and CDR2 is SYGVKD in the germline V gene. The CDR3 region has the DNA TGTGCCATCAACCAACAGGGCCAGAACACTGAAGCTTTCTTT. Its translation: CAINQQGQNTEAFF.

This clone appeared once. This rearrangement joins TRBV28 to TRBJ1-4, with D perhaps matching TRBD1 (5 bases). This CDR3 contains 14 residues. The germline V gene encodes CDR1 MDHEN and CDR2 SYDVKM. Trimming took 6 bases from V and 8 from J, leaving 16 bases between them. The chain's CDR3 is CASSGTGWEEKLFF. The CDR3 coding sequence is TGTGCCAGCAGCGGGACTGGGTGGGAGGAAAAACTGTTTTTT. The full variable domain, rest sourced from reference TRBV28 and TRBJ1-4, is DVKVTQSSRYLVKRTGEKVFLECVQDMDHENMFWYRQDPGLGLRLIYFSYDVKMKEKGDIPEGYSVSREKKERFSLILESASTNQTSMYLCASSGTGWEEKLFFGSGTQLSVL.

This chain uses TRBV21-1 with TRBJ2-7; whether TRBD1, the table's D call, matches the DNA was not checked. TRBV21-1 is tagged as a pseudogene. The CDR3 covers 19 residues. The CDR3 sequence: CASSKGFSYRGLRDYEQYF. The CDR3 DNA sequence: TGTGCCAGCAGCAAGGGTTTCAGTTACAGGGGGCTGAGGGACTACGAGCAGTACTTC.